This TCR beta chain was sequenced for a study of blood T cell repertoires in COVID-19. Study-wide background: Material from acute and convalescent COVID-19 was sourced from the United States, Italy and Spain. T cells, B-cell-depleted T cells, or PBMCs provided the cDNA or gDNA that served as material.

A few counts support this clone. As handled by the study authors: It was from reference gene primer amplification that nucleated cell counts were estimated. This table comes from immunoSEQ multiplex PCR, and its TCRdb copy is limited to in-frame clones, with some not included. V and J calls and clone size come straight from that table; D and trimming were deduced from the DNA. The profile covers around 110,000 clones, with approximately 89% appearing a single time and around 6.5% taken by the ten largest. This CDR3 is 15 amino acids long. Germline V gene lookup returns CDR1 SNHLY and CDR2 FYNNEI. The junction had 10 bases not matched to a gene; V was cut back by 6 bases and J by 4 bases.

The chain has TRBV2 and TRBJ1-1; TRBD1 agrees at 8 bases. The material sequenced was peripheral blood. The origin of this receptor is a man in his fifties with active or convalescent COVID-19. The CDR3 nucleotides read TGTGCCAGCAGGGAGCGACAGGGGAGGACCACTGAAGCTTTCTTT. Its translation: CASRERQGRTTEAFF.